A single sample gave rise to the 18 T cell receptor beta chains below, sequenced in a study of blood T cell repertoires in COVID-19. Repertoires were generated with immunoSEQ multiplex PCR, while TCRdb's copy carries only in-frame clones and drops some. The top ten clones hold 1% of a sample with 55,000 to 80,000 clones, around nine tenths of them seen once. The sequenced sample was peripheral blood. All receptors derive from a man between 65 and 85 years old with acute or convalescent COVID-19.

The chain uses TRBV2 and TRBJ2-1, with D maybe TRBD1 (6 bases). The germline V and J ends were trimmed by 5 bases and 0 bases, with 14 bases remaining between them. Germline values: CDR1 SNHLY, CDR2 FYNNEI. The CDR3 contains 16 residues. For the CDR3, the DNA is TGTGCCAGCAGTAACCGACAGGTCACCTCCTACAATGAGCAGTTCTTC. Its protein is CASSNRQVTSYNEQFF.

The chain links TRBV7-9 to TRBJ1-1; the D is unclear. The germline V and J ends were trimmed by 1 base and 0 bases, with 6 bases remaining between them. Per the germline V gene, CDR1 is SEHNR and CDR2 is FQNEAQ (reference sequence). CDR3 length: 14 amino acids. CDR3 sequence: CASSLDTVNTEAFF. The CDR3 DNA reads TGTGCCAGCAGCTTAGATACAGTGAACACTGAAGCTTTCTTT.

The CDR3 bases are TGTGCCAGCAGCCAAGTGGCAGGGAATGGCTACACCTTC. Translating gives CASSQVAGNGYTF. This chain joins TRBV3-1 (or the pseudogene TRBV3-2) and TRBJ1-2; TRBD1 is a possible D gene (5 bases). V lost 1 base to trimming and J lost 6 bases, with 9 bases between them. The CDR3 consists of 13 residues. Germline V gene lookup returns CDR1 LGHDT and CDR2 YNNKEL (reference sequence).

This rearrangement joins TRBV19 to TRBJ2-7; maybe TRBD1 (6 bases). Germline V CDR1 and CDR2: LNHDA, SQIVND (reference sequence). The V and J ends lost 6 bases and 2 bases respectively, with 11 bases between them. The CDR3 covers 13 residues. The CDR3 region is CASRKGGPYEQYF. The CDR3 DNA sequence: TGTGCCAGTAGGAAAGGGGGTCCCTACGAGCAGTACTTC.

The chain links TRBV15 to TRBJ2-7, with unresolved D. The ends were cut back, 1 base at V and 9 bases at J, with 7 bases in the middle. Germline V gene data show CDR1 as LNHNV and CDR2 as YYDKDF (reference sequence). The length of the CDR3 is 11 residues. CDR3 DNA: TGTGCCACCAGCAGAGGTCTCGGGCAGTACTTC. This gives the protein CATSRGLGQYF.

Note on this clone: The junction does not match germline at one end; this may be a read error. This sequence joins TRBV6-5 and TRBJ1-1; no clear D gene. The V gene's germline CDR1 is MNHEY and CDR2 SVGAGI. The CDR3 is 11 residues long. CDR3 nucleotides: TGTGCCAGCAGTCACGGATCCGACTCGATGTTT. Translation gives CASSHGSDSMF.

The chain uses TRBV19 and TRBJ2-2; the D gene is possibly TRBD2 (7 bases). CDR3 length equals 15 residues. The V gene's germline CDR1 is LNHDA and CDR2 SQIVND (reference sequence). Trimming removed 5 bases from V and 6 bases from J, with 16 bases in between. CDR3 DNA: TGTGCCAGTAGTTCCTGGGAGGGGGGTGCCGGGGAGCTGTTTTTT. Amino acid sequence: CASSSWEGGAGELFF. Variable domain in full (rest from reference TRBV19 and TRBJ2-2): DGGITQSPKYLFRKEGQNVTLSCEQNLNHDAMYWYRQDPGQGLRLIYYSQIVNDFQKGDIAEGYSVSREKKESFPLTVTSAQKNPTAFYLCASSSWEGGAGELFFGEGSRLTVL.

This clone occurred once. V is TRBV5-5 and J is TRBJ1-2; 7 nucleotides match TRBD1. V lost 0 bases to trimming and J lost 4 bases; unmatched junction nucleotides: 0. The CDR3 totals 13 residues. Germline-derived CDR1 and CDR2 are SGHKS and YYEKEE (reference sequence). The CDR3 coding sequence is TGTGCCAGCAGCTTGGGGACAGGCTATGGCTACACCTTC. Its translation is CASSLGTGYGYTF. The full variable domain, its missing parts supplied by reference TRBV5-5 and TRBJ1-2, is DAGVTQSPTHLIKTRGQQVTLRCSPISGHKSVSWYQQVLGQGPQFIFQYYEKEERGRGNFPDRFSARQFPNYSSELNVNALLLGDSALYLCASSLGTGYGYTFGSGTRLTVV.

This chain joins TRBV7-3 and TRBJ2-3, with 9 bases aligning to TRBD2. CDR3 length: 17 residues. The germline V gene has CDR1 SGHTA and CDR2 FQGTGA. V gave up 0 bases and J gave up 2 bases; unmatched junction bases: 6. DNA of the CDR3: TGTGCCAGCAGCTTAACTGTCGCGGGAGGGCCCACAGATACGCAGTATTTT. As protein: CASSLTVAGGPTDTQYF.

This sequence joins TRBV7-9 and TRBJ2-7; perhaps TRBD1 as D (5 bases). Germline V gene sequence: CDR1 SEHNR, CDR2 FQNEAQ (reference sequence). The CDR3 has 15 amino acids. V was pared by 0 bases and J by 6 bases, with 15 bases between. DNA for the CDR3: TGTGCCAGCAGCTTAGCGTTATACGGACACCGCGAGCAGTACTTC. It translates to CASSLALYGHREQYF. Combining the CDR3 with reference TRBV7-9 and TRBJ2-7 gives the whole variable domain DTGVSQNPRHKITKRGQNVTFRCDPISEHNRLYWYRQTLGQGPEFLTYFQNEAQLEKSRLLSDRFSAERPKGSFSTLEIQRTEQGDSAMYLCASSLALYGHREQYFGPGTRLTVT.

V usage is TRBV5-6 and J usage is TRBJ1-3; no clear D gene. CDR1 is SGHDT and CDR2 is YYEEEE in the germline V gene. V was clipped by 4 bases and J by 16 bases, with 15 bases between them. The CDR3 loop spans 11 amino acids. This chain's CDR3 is CASSREGASYF. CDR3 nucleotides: TGTGCCAGCAGCCGGGAAGGCGCAAGTTATTTT.

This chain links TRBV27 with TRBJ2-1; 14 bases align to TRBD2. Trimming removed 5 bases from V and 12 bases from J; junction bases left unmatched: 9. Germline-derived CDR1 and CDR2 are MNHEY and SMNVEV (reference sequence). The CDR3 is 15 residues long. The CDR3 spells CASSLRLAGGRAQFF. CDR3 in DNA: TGTGCCAGCAGTCTCCGACTAGCGGGAGGGCGGGCGCAGTTCTTC.

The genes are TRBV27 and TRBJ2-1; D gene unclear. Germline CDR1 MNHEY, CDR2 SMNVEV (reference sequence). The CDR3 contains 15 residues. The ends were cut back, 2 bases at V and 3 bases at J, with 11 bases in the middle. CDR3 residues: CASSLKAGFYNEQFF. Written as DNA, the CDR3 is TGTGCCAGCAGTTTAAAGGCCGGGTTCTACAATGAGCAGTTCTTC.

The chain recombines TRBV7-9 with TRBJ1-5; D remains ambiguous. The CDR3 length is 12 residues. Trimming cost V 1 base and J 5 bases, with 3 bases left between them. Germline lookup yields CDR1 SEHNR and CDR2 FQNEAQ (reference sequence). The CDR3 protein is CASSLDYQPQHF. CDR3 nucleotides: TGTGCCAGCAGCTTAGACTATCAGCCCCAGCATTTT.

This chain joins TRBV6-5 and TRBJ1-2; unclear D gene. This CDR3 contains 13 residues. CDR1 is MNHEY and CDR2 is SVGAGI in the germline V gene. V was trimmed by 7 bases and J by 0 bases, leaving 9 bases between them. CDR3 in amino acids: CASNIRSNYGYTF. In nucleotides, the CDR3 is TGTGCCAGCAATATTAGATCTAACTATGGCTACACCTTC.

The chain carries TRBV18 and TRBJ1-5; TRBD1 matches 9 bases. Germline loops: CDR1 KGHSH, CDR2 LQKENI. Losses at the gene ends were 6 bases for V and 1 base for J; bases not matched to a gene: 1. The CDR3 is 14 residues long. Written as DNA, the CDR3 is TGTGCCAGCTCCGGACAGGGGAGCAATCAGCCCCAGCATTTT. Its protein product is CASSGQGSNQPQHF.

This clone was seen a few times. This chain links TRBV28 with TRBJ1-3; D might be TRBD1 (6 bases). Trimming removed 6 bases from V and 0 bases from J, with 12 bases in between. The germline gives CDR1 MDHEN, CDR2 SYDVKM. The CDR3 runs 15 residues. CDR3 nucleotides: TGTGCCAGCAGACAAGACAGGATCTCTGGAAACACCATATATTTT. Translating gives CASRQDRISGNTIYF.

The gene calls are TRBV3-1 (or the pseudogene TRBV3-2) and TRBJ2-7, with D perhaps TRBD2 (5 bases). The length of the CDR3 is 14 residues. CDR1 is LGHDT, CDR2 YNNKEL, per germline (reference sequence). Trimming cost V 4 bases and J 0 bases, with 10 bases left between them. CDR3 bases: TGTGCCAGCAGCCTGACTGGGAGCTCCTACGAGCAGTACTTC. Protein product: CASSLTGSSYEQYF.